This T cell receptor beta chain comes out of a study of Graves' ophthalmopathy and Graves' hyperthyroidism. CDR3 regions of TCR beta were amplified from RNA transcripts. Second-round multiplex PCR came after first-round RT-PCR with HTBI primers. TCRdb re-called the multiplex PCR reads through MiXCR, storing one row per CDR3 protein. The table includes around 1,000,000 distinct CDR3 sequences, about 36% detected once. With regard to this clonotype: A much larger clone differs from this one at a single base, so this may be a read error. This CDR3 fails to terminate in the conserved phenylalanine or tryptophan, so it likely reflects a read error.

Diagnosis used clinical symptoms, serum thyroxine, TRAb, thyroid ultrasound and orbital computed tomography. The sample comprised peripheral blood or thyroid tissue (not recorded which). The sequence was obtained from an adult man with Graves' hyperthyroidism.

CDR3 region: CASRRGFDEQYL. The CDR3 DNA follows: TGCGCCAGCAGAAGGGGATTCGACGAGCAGTACTTA. V is TRBV5-1 and J is TRBJ2-7; D is perhaps TRBD1 (5 bases). There are 12 residues in the CDR3. The germline V gene has CDR1 SGHRS and CDR2 YFSETQ. V lost 5 bases to trimming and J lost 5 bases, with 11 bases between them.